Below, 24 T cell receptor beta chains from the same sample are listed, as sequenced in a study of CD8 T cells in ankylosing spondylitis. TCRdb redid the calling of the 5' RACE reads with MiXCR, one entry per CDR3 protein. Altogether fewer than 350,000 distinct CDR3 sequences are present, around 10% being singletons, with the ten largest covering roughly 9.2%. The sequenced material came from blood, either unsorted or a sorted T cell fraction (not recorded which). The receptors come from a female donor with ankylosing spondylitis or in good health (not recorded which).

This clonotype showed up many times. The chain recombines TRBV27 with TRBJ2-7; tentative D call: TRBD1 (5 bases). This CDR3 region has 13 residues. Trimming removed 4 bases from V and 3 bases from J, with 10 bases in between. CDR1 is MNHEY and CDR2 is SMNVEV in the germline V gene (reference sequence). CDR3 residues: CASSYRGGYEQYF. The CDR3 region has the DNA TGTGCCAGCAGTTATAGGGGTGGCTACGAGCAGTACTTC.

This clonotype was picked up a small number of times. The genes are TRBV20-1 and TRBJ2-1, with D perhaps matching TRBD2 (5 bases). The ends were cut back, 0 bases at V and 0 bases at J, with 18 bases in the middle. The CDR3 is made up of 18 amino acids. Germline V lookup: CDR1 DFQATT, CDR2 SNEGSKA (reference sequence). The CDR3 region has the DNA TGCAGTGCTAGAGATCTGTACGGAGGAGAGAGCTCCTACAATGAGCAGTTCTTC. It codes for CSARDLYGGESSYNEQFF.

This clonotype was detected ten times or more. V usage is TRBV5-1 and J usage is TRBJ2-2; D may match TRBD1 or TRBD2 (6 bases each). The CDR3 spans 16 residues. Germline V lookup: CDR1 SGHRS, CDR2 YFSETQ. V was pared by 4 bases and J by 3 bases, with 16 bases between. The CDR3 is CASSELGGADTGELFF. In nucleotides, the CDR3 is TGCGCCAGCAGCGAGTTGGGGGGCGCGGACACCGGGGAGCTGTTTTTT.

This clonotype was seen ten or more times. The chain joins TRBV5-1 to TRBJ2-5; weak D call: TRBD1 (7 bases). The CDR3 is 13 residues long. The ends were cut back, 6 bases at V and 5 bases at J, with 14 bases in the middle. Germline V gives CDR1 SGHRS, CDR2 YFSETQ. CDR3 protein: CASTWDSGETQYF. The CDR3 DNA follows: TGCGCCAGCACCTGGGACAGCGGGGAGACCCAGTACTTC.

This clonotype was recorded at least ten times. V usage is TRBV12-3 or TRBV12-4 and J usage is TRBJ2-1, with unresolved D. Trimming removed 5 bases from V and 12 bases from J, with 11 bases in between. CDR3 length: 11 residues. As DNA, the CDR3 is TGTGCCAGCAGTAACCCTGGGCCGCAGTTCTTC. Its translation is CASSNPGPQFF.

This clonotype was counted a few times. The chain combines TRBV12-3 or TRBV12-4 with TRBJ2-7; D is perhaps TRBD1 (6 bases). The V and J ends lost 5 bases and 5 bases respectively, with 16 bases between them. The CDR3 sequence is 14 residues long. DNA of the CDR3: TGTGCCAGCAGTAAACCAACAGGGATCGACGAGCAGTACTTC. The encoded protein is CASSKPTGIDEQYF.

The sample holds a few counts of this clonotype. This rearrangement joins TRBV6-1 to TRBJ1-5; maybe TRBD1 (6 bases). Germline assignment: CDR1 MNHNS and CDR2 SASEGT. This CDR3 has 14 amino acids. V lost 5 bases to trimming and J lost 3 bases, with 11 bases between them. CDR3 sequence reads: CASSPDSINQPQHF. DNA for the CDR3: TGTGCCAGCAGTCCGGACAGCATCAATCAGCCCCAGCATTTT.

This sequence joins TRBV29-1 and TRBJ1-1; tentatively, D is TRBD1 (5 bases). CDR3 length equals 13 residues. The V gene's germline CDR1 is SQVTM and CDR2 ANQGSEA. Between the trimmed V and J ends, which lost 6 bases and 6 bases, there was a span of 17 bases. As DNA, the CDR3 is TGCAGCGTGGAGGGGTGGACCGCGGCTGAAGCTTTCTTT. Translated, it gives CSVEGWTAAEAFF.

In this sample, this clonotype turned up many times. This chain links TRBV5-5 with TRBJ2-2; 14 positions agree with TRBD2. V was pared by 3 bases and J by 6 bases, with 1 base of the junction left unmatched. The CDR3 runs 15 residues. Germline V lookup: CDR1 SGHKS, CDR2 YYEKEE (reference sequence). The CDR3 loop reads CASSWGLAGAGELFF. The CDR3 region has the DNA TGTGCCAGCAGCTGGGGACTAGCGGGGGCCGGGGAGCTGTTTTTT.

In this sample, this clonotype turned up a few times. The chain couples TRBV15 to TRBJ1-1, with D possibly matching TRBD1 (6 bases). The CDR3 consists of 15 residues. Trimming stripped 1 base from V and 2 bases from J, with 11 bases between. Per germline, CDR1 LNHNV and CDR2 YYDKDF (reference sequence). The CDR3 protein is CATSRVGGTNTEAFF. The CDR3 nucleotides are TGTGCCACCAGCAGAGTGGGGGGCACTAACACTGAAGCTTTCTTT.

This clonotype showed up many times. The chain joins TRBV10-2 to TRBJ2-7, with D tentatively TRBD1 (5 bases). CDR1 and CDR2 (germline): WSHSY, SAAADI. The ends were cut back, 4 bases at V and 3 bases at J, with 13 bases in the middle. The CDR3 totals 14 residues. CDR3 nucleotide sequence: TGCGCCAGCAGTGTTAGGGGATTGGTCTACGAGCAGTACTTC. It translates to CASSVRGLVYEQYF.

Only a few counts were recorded for this clonotype. The chain has TRBV27 and TRBJ1-1; D not certain. V was cut by 5 bases and J by 1 base, with 20 bases left in between. CDR3 length equals 17 residues. From germline, CDR1 is MNHEY and CDR2 SMNVEV (reference sequence). As DNA, the CDR3 is TGTGCCAGCAGTCCGGCGACACTTATCGTCGGGAACACTGAAGCTTTCTTT. It codes for CASSPATLIVGNTEAFF.

There are a few counts of this clonotype. The V call is TRBV7-2, the J call TRBJ2-5, with 7 bases lining up with TRBD2. There are 14 residues in the CDR3. Germline loops: CDR1 SGHTA, CDR2 FQGNSA. V shed 5 bases and J 5 bases; nucleotides not matched to a gene: 8. This chain's CDR3 is CASSRQRDTETQYF. CDR3 DNA: TGTGCCAGCAGCCGGCAGCGGGATACGGAGACCCAGTACTTC. The full variable domain, with the rest looked up from reference TRBV7-2 and TRBJ2-5, is GAGVSQSPSNKVTEKGKDVELRCDPISGHTALYWYRQSLGQGLEFLIYFQGNSAPDKSGLPSDRFSAERTGGSVSTLTIQRTQQEDSAVYLCASSRQRDTETQYFGPGTRLLVL.

This clonotype has at least ten counts. The rearrangement links TRBV7-2 to TRBJ2-1; TRBD2 agrees at 11 bases. V gave up 5 bases and J gave up 7 bases; unmatched junction bases: 13. The CDR3 is 17 amino acids. Germline V gene sequence: CDR1 SGHTA, CDR2 FQGNSA. The CDR3 bases are TGTGCCAGCAGCCGTTTCATAGCGGGAGGGCCTTATAATGAGCAGTTCTTC. Translated: CASSRFIAGGPYNEQFF.

In DNA, the CDR3 is TGCAGTGCTAGAGATATTTCCGGCCCACGGAGCGGAAAACTGTTTTTT. Residues: CSARDISGPRSGKLFF. The J gene is TRBJ1-4, the V gene TRBV20-1; D uncertain. Trimming took 0 bases from V and 10 from J, leaving 21 bases between them. Germline lookup yields CDR1 DFQATT and CDR2 SNEGSKA (reference sequence). This CDR3 is built from 16 residues.

This clonotype was found many times. The chain uses TRBV4-1 and TRBJ2-7; D unclear. This CDR3 has 13 residues. CDR1 MGHRA and CDR2 YSYEKL come from the germline V gene. With 1 base removed from V and 2 bases from J, the gap between germline ends came to 6 bases. The CDR3 DNA sequence: TGCGCCAGCAGCCAAGCTTTTACCTACGAGCAGTACTTC. Translation: CASSQAFTYEQYF.

The sample holds a few counts of this clonotype. This sequence joins TRBV14 and TRBJ2-5; no definite D call. There are 14 residues in the CDR3. V lost 0 bases and J lost 5, with 10 bases in between. Germline V gene data show CDR1 as SGHDN and CDR2 as FVKESK. Here the CDR3 DNA reads TGTGCCAGCAGCCAAGACGGGCTAGGGGAGACCCAGTACTTC. Its protein product is CASSQDGLGETQYF.

This clonotype was counted at least ten times. The chain is built from TRBV6-5 and TRBJ1-2; 7 positions match TRBD1. The CDR3 is made up of 17 amino acids. The V and J ends lost 0 bases and 4 bases, in that order; junction bases with no gene match: 11. CDR1 and CDR2 from the germline V gene are MNHEY and SVGAGI. The CDR3 loop reads CASSYSRLATGSYGYTF. CDR3 in DNA: TGTGCCAGCAGTTACTCACGACTCGCGACAGGGAGCTATGGCTACACCTTC.

This clonotype was seen ten or more times. V is TRBV7-2 and J is TRBJ2-5, with TRBD1 matching over 7 bases. Trimming at V came to 5 bases and at J to 1 base, leaving 4 bases not matched to a gene. This CDR3 contains 14 residues. Germline values: CDR1 SGHTA, CDR2 FQGNSA. CDR3: CASSGTVFQETQYF. The DNA of the CDR3 is TGTGCCAGCAGCGGGACAGTTTTCCAAGAGACCCAGTACTTC.

This clonotype has at least ten counts. This chain connects TRBV7-9 to TRBJ1-1; 7 positions agree with TRBD1. CDR1 is SEHNR and CDR2 is FQNEAQ in the germline V gene (reference sequence). This CDR3 has 15 amino acids. The J segment lost 0 bases and the V segment lost 6 bases, leaving 7 bases of the junction unmatched. The CDR3 DNA reads TGTGCCAGCAGAGTACCGGGACAGATGAACACTGAAGCTTTCTTT. Translated, it gives CASRVPGQMNTEAFF.

The V and J genes are TRBV5-8 and TRBJ1-1; unclear D gene. V was trimmed by 0 bases and J by 8 bases, leaving 8 bases between them. CDR1 is SGHTS and CDR2 is YDEGEE in the germline V gene. This CDR3 is built from 12 residues. CDR3 protein: CASSLGVGEAFF. CDR3 coding DNA: TGTGCCAGCAGCTTGGGGGTGGGGGAAGCTTTCTTT.

The V call is TRBV7-9, the J call TRBJ2-1; possible D gene TRBD2, 6 bases. Trimming shortened V by 7 bases and J by 6 bases, and 16 bases separated the two germline ends. CDR1 SEHNR and CDR2 FQNEAQ come from the germline V gene (reference sequence). This CDR3 has 14 amino acids. CDR3 DNA: TGTGCCAGCAAGGCCGGGAGAGATTCCAATGAGCAGTTCTTC. This codes for CASKAGRDSNEQFF.

This clonotype was seen ten or more times. The J gene is TRBJ2-1, the V gene TRBV20-1; no firm D call. The CDR3 has 16 residues. The germline V gene has CDR1 DFQATT and CDR2 SNEGSKA (reference sequence). Trimming pared 3 bases from V and 0 bases from J, leaving 15 bases between. CDR3 in amino acids: CSASGRRGASYNEQFF. CDR3 bases: TGCAGTGCTAGTGGACGCCGAGGCGCCTCCTACAATGAGCAGTTCTTC.

This clonotype was detected a few times. The rearrangement joins TRBV10-3 to TRBJ2-2; D assignment may be TRBD1 or TRBD2 (5 bases each). The CDR3 is 16 amino acids. V was clipped by 6 bases and J by 6 bases, with 20 bases between them. CDR1 and CDR2 (germline): ENHRY, SYGVKD. CDR3 amino acids: CAISQGRPEPPGELFF. DNA of the CDR3: TGTGCCATCAGCCAGGGACGCCCCGAGCCCCCCGGGGAGCTGTTTTTT.